The 7 T cell receptor beta chains below all came from one sample that was sequenced in a study of control samples from healthy donors and cancer patients. This table comes from immunoSEQ multiplex PCR, and its TCRdb copy is limited to in-frame clones, with some not included. Counted here are about 110,000 clones, around four fifths occurring once; the ten biggest clones make up 6.5%. The sequencing input was blood. These receptors originate from a man younger than 30 in good health.

This clone was counted only a few times. V is TRBV5-1 and J is TRBJ1-3; D possibly corresponds to TRBD1 (6 bases). Germline V lookup: CDR1 SGHRS, CDR2 YFSETQ. V was clipped by 2 bases and J by 2 bases, with 14 bases between them. The CDR3 runs to 16 residues. CDR3 loop: CASSLEVQGAGNTIYF. CDR3 nucleotides: TGCGCCAGCAGCTTAGAAGTACAGGGAGCTGGAAACACCATATATTTT. The whole variable domain, filled in from reference TRBV5-1 and TRBJ1-3, reads KAGVTQTPRYLIKTRGQQVTLSCSPISGHRSVSWYQQTPGQGLQFLFEYFSETQRNKGNFPGRFSGRQFSNSRSEMNVSTLELGDSALYLCASSLEVQGAGNTIYFGEGSWLTVV.

The chain uses TRBV3-1 (or the pseudogene TRBV3-2) and TRBJ1-5; 7 nucleotides agree with TRBD1. The germline gives CDR1 LGHDT, CDR2 YNNKEL (reference sequence). V gave up 4 bases and J gave up 6 bases; unmatched junction bases: 9. The length of the CDR3 is 15 residues. The CDR3 reads CASSLRRGDSQPQHF. CDR3 in DNA: TGTGCCAGCAGCCTCCGGAGGGGGGACAGTCAGCCCCAGCATTTT.

This chain uses TRBV5-6 with TRBJ2-1; 8 bases agree with TRBD1. Germline values: CDR1 SGHDT, CDR2 YYEEEE. CDR3 length equals 16 residues. J lost 6 bases, V lost 3 bases, and 11 bases had no gene match. CDR3 DNA sequence: TGTGCCAGCAGCTCCCGCGGGCAGGGGGCCAGCAATGAGCAGTTCTTC. This codes for CASSSRGQGASNEQFF. Supplemented by reference TRBV5-6 and TRBJ2-1, the full variable domain reads DAGVTQSPTHLIKTRGQQVTLRCSPKSGHDTVSWYQQALGQGPQFIFQYYEEEERQRGNFPDRFSGHQFPNYSSELNVNALLLGDSALYLCASSSRGQGASNEQFFGPGTRLTVL.

This clone came up a few times. The rearrangement joins TRBV5-1 to TRBJ1-4; D not resolved. Trimming shortened V by 1 base and J by 4 bases, and 14 bases separated the two germline ends. This CDR3 comprises 16 residues. Germline assignment: CDR1 SGHRS and CDR2 YFSETQ. CDR3 region: CASSLSRGAYNEKLFF. The DNA for the CDR3 is TGCGCCAGCAGCTTGAGTAGAGGAGCCTATAATGAAAAACTGTTTTTT.

This sequence joins TRBV11-2 and TRBJ1-2, with D hard to call. The germline V gene encodes CDR1 SGHAT and CDR2 FQNNGV. The CDR3 covers 15 residues. With 5 bases removed from V and 0 bases from J, the gap between germline ends came to 13 bases. The CDR3 nucleotides are TGTGCCAGCAGCCCCGATCGGGGTTCTAACTATGGCTACACCTTC. Translated, it gives CASSPDRGSNYGYTF.

This chain uses TRBV7-2 with TRBJ2-7; the match to TRBD2 covers 8 bases. V lost 1 base, J lost 5 bases, and 7 bases stayed unmatched. Germline V gives CDR1 SGHTA, CDR2 FQGNSA. The CDR3 spans 15 residues. The CDR3: CASSLGGSGGNEQYF. The CDR3 DNA is TGTGCCAGCAGCTTAGGAGGCAGCGGGGGAAACGAGCAGTACTTC. The full variable domain, its missing parts supplied by reference TRBV7-2 and TRBJ2-7, is GAGVSQSPSNKVTEKGKDVELRCDPISGHTALYWYRQSLGQGLEFLIYFQGNSAPDKSGLPSDRFSAERTGGSVSTLTIQRTQQEDSAVYLCASSLGGSGGNEQYFGPGTRLTVT.

This sequence joins TRBV5-4 and TRBJ2-3; 7 bases line up with TRBD2. J was trimmed by 4 bases and V by 4 bases; bases with no gene match: 9. This CDR3 is 15 amino acids long. The V gene's germline CDR1 is SGHNT and CDR2 YYREEE (reference sequence). CDR3 residues: CASSPTRLASDTQYF. CDR3 sequence (DNA): TGTGCCAGCAGCCCCACCCGACTAGCCTCAGATACGCAGTATTTT.